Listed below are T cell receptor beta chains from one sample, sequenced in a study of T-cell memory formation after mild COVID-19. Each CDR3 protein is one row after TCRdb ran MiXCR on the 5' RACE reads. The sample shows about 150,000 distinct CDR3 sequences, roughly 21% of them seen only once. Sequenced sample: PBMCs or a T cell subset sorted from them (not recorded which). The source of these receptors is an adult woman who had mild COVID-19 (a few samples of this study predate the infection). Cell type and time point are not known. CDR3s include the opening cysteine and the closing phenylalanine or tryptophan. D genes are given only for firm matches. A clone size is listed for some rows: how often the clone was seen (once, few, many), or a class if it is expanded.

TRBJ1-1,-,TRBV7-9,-,CASSLGAGFLDTEAFF,TGTGCCAGCAGCTTAGGAGCAGGGTTTTTGGACACTGAAGCTTTCTTT
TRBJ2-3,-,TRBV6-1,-,CASSPGGASTDTQYF,TGTGCCAGCAGTCCTGGGGGAGCAAGCACAGATACGCAGTATTTT
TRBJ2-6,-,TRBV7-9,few,CASSFRPVGTSGANVLTF,TGTGCCAGCAGCTTTCGGCCAGTTGGCACCTCTGGGGCCAACGTCCTGACTTTC
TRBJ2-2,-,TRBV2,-,CASSGPPPGGELFF,TGTGCCAGCAGTGGCCCCCCTCCGGGCGGGGAGCTGTTTTTT
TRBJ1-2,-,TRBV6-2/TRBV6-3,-,CASSFPVRGREYYGYTF,TGTGCCAGCAGTTTCCCCGTTCGGGGCCGAGAGTACTATGGCTACACCTTC
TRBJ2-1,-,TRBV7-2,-,CAKGRGGREQFF,TGTGCTAAGGGCAGGGGCGGTCGGGAGCAGTTCTTC
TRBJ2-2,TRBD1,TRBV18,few,CASSPWTGQDTGELFF,TGTGCCAGCTCACCCTGGACAGGACAGGACACCGGGGAGCTGTTTTTT
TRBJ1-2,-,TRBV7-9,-,CASSWGSNNYGYTF,TGTGCCAGCTCCTGGGGCTCCAATAACTATGGCTACACCTTC
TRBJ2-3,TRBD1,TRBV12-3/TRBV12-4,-,CAISWDRGTDTQYF,TGTGCCATCAGTTGGGACAGGGGAACGGATACGCAGTATTTT
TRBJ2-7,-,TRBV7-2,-,CASSLAGLTGLDYEQYF,TGTGCCAGCAGCTTAGCGGGCCTTACTGGGTTAGACTACGAGCAGTACTTC
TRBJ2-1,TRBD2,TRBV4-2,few,CASSQEPGGGYNEQFF,TGTGCCAGCAGCCAAGAGCCGGGAGGAGGGTACAATGAGCAGTTCTTC
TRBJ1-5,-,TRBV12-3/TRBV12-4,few,CASSFAQGIQPQHF,TGTGCCAGCAGTTTTGCCCAGGGAATTCAGCCCCAGCATTTT
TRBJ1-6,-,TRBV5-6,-,CASSLGQLRLSSYNSPLHF,TGTGCCAGCAGCTTAGGGCAGCTGCGCTTAAGCTCCTATAATTCACCCCTCCACTTT
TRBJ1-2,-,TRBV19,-,CASTRGAGPSYGYTF,TGTGCCAGTACCCGTGGGGCAGGACCCTCCTATGGCTACACCTTC
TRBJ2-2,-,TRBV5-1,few,CASSNRLANTGELFF,TGCGCCAGCAGCAACCGACTAGCGAACACCGGGGAGCTGTTTTTT
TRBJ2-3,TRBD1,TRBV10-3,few,CAIRAGGARDTQYF,TGTGCCATCAGAGCAGGGGGCGCCAGAGATACGCAGTATTTT
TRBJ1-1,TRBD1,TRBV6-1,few,CASSGGTGPNTEAFF,TGTGCCAGCAGTGGGGGGACAGGGCCGAACACTGAAGCTTTCTTT
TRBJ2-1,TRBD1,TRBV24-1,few,CATSDEAGTGYNEQFF,TGTGCCACCAGTGATGAAGCCGGGACAGGATACAATGAGCAGTTCTTC
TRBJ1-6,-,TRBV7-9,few,CASSLETVNSPLHF,TGTGCCAGCAGCTTGGAGACAGTTAATTCACCCCTCCACTTT
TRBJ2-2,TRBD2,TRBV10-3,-,CAIRTSGSGTGELFF,TGTGCCATCAGGACTAGCGGGAGTGGGACCGGGGAGCTGTTTTTT
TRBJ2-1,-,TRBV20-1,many,CSAPSPNEQFF,TGCAGTGCTCCTAGCCCCAATGAGCAGTTCTTC
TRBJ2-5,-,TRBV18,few,CASSPNLGETQYF,TGTGCCAGCTCACCAAACCTCGGGGAGACCCAGTACTTC
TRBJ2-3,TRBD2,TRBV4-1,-,CASGRGADTDTQYF,TGCGCCAGCGGGCGGGGGGCCGACACAGATACGCAGTATTTT
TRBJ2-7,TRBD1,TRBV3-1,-,CASSRGTGIYEQYF,TGTGCCAGCAGCCGGGGGACAGGGATCTACGAGCAGTACTTC
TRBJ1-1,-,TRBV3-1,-,CASSPTRRGRGTEAFF,TGTGCCAGCAGTCCAACCCGCAGGGGCCGGGGCACTGAAGCTTTCTTT